This passage covers 18 T cell receptor beta chains from one sample sequenced in a study of blood T cell repertoires in COVID-19. TCRdb's copy holds only in-frame clones and misses some; the assay was immunoSEQ multiplex PCR. The data contain tens of thousands of clones, about 87% of them singletons. Sequencing input: peripheral blood. The receptors derive from a human donor with active COVID-19. The donor label of this sample is uncertain.

This chain's CDR3 is CASSLASLTGTGDRYTIYF. CDR3 in DNA: TGTGCCAGCAGCTTAGCTAGCCTTACCGGGACAGGGGATAGGTACACCATATATTTT. V and J are TRBV7-8 and TRBJ1-3, with 10 bases matching TRBD1. Per the germline V gene, CDR1 is SGHVS and CDR2 is FQNEAQ. V shed 0 bases, J shed 8 bases, and the junction held 16 bases outside the gene matches. The CDR3 has 19 residues.

The CDR3 bases are TGCGCCAGCAGCCAGACGAACCGGGACTCCCACAAGCAGTACTTC. Its protein is CASSQTNRDSHKQYF. This chain uses TRBV4-3 with TRBJ2-7; a weak D match, TRBD2 (6 bases). The germline V and J ends were trimmed by 3 bases and 8 bases, with 20 bases remaining between them. CDR3 length: 15 residues. CDR1 and CDR2 (germline): LGHNA, YSLEER.

The rearrangement joins TRBV6-6 to TRBJ2-7; perhaps TRBD1 as D (6 bases). Per germline, CDR1 MNHNY and CDR2 SVGAGI (reference sequence). This CDR3 region has 13 residues. Trimming left V 0 bases short and J 6 bases short, with 9 bases between. This chain's CDR3 is CASSYSGQREQYF. The CDR3 coding sequence is TGTGCCAGCAGTTACTCTGGACAGCGCGAGCAGTACTTC.

The chain uses TRBV7-3 and TRBJ2-7; 8 bases are a match to TRBD2. Germline assignment: CDR1 SGHTA and CDR2 FQGTGA. CDR3 length: 16 residues. V lost 5 bases and J lost 3; bases outside the gene matches: 12. The CDR3 DNA follows: TGTGCCAGCAGCCGCCCGGGACTAGGGGTTCACTACGAGCAGTACTTC. The encoded protein is CASSRPGLGVHYEQYF.

The rearrangement links TRBV28 to TRBJ2-3; the match to TRBD1 covers 7 bases. After removal of 3 bases from V and 9 bases from J, the junction contained 3 bases not matched to a gene. This CDR3 is built from 12 residues. Germline lookup yields CDR1 MDHEN and CDR2 SYDVKM. CDR3 protein: CASSFRQGTQYF. In nucleotides, the CDR3 is TGTGCCAGCAGTTTCCGACAGGGAACGCAGTATTTT.

The chain has TRBV6-2 or TRBV6-3 and TRBJ2-1; TRBD2 agrees at 10 bases. The CDR3 extends over 14 amino acids. V gave up 5 bases and J gave up 6 bases; unmatched junction bases: 4. Germline V gene data show CDR1 as MNHEY and CDR2 as SVGEGT. In nucleotides, the CDR3 is TGTGCCAGCAGTAGCGGGGGGGCGAGCAATGAGCAGTTCTTC. It encodes CASSSGGASNEQFF.

The chain uses TRBV10-3 and TRBJ2-3, with TRBD2 matching 10 bases. V was clipped by 2 bases and J by 4 bases; unmatched bases: 6. CDR1 and CDR2 (germline): ENHRY, SYGVKD. This CDR3 is 16 amino acids long. The chain's CDR3 is CAISETSGRAPDTQYF. DNA of the CDR3: TGTGCCATCAGTGAGACGAGCGGGAGGGCCCCAGATACGCAGTATTTT.

J is TRBJ2-3 and V is TRBV7-3, with a tentative D call TRBD2 (6 bases). Germline CDR1 reads SGHTA; CDR2 reads FQGTGA. The CDR3 is 16 residues long. The germline V and J ends were trimmed by 5 bases and 1 base, with 16 bases remaining between them. The CDR3 DNA reads as TGTGCCAGCAGCGTCGGTTTGTGGGGGGGCACAGATACGCAGTATTTT. Translating gives CASSVGLWGGTDTQYF. Based on the CDR3 plus reference TRBV7-3 and TRBJ2-3, the full variable domain is GAGVSQTPSNKVTEKGKYVELRCDPISGHTALYWYRQSLGQGPEFLIYFQGTGAADDSGLPNDRFFAVRPEGSVSTLKIQRTERGDSAVYLCASSVGLWGGTDTQYFGPGTRLTVL.

J is TRBJ1-5 and V is TRBV4-3; 9 bases agree with TRBD1. The V and J ends lost 3 bases and 7 bases, in that order; junction bases with no gene match: 10. Germline V gives CDR1 LGHNA, CDR2 YSLEER. The CDR3 runs to 16 residues. The CDR3 spells CASSQEVGDRVQPQHF. The DNA of the CDR3 is TGCGCCAGCAGCCAGGAGGTAGGGGACAGGGTCCAGCCCCAGCATTTT.

This rearrangement joins TRBV11-2 to TRBJ2-7; the match to TRBD2 covers 9 bases. Germline CDR1 reads SGHAT; CDR2 reads FQNNGV. This CDR3 is built from 17 residues. The V segment lost 3 bases and the J segment 0 bases; nucleotides outside the gene matches: 9. This CDR3 is CASSLHSTGLASYEQYF. DNA for the CDR3: TGTGCCAGCAGCTTGCATAGCACGGGACTAGCCTCCTACGAGCAGTACTTC.

V gene TRBV19 combines with J gene TRBJ1-5; D not certain. Looked up from germline, CDR1 is LNHDA and CDR2 is SQIVND (reference sequence). The CDR3 has 13 residues. Trimming cost V 1 base and J 4 bases, with 5 bases left between them. The CDR3 DNA sequence: TGTGCCAGTAGTATAGCCAGGAATCAGCCCCAGCATTTT. Its translation: CASSIARNQPQHF.

The J gene is TRBJ1-1, the V gene TRBV3-1 (or the pseudogene TRBV3-2), with D hard to call. The CDR3 extends over 14 amino acids. Trimming cost V 0 bases and J 4 bases, with 9 bases left between them. Per germline, CDR1 LGHDT and CDR2 YNNKEL (reference sequence). Written as DNA, the CDR3 is TGTGCCAGCAGCCAAGATTCGGGTGGCACTGAAGCTTTCTTT. Its translation: CASSQDSGGTEAFF.

This chain connects TRBV6-1 to TRBJ1-1; possibly TRBD1 for D (5 bases). The germline V gene has CDR1 MNHNS and CDR2 SASEGT. The CDR3 is made up of 12 amino acids. V lost 3 bases and J lost 7, with 9 bases in between. The CDR3 region is CASSETGGEAFF. The CDR3 DNA sequence: TGTGCCAGCAGTGAGACCGGGGGTGAAGCTTTCTTT.

The V call is TRBV27, the J call TRBJ2-7; D might be TRBD2 (6 bases). The CDR3 is made up of 17 amino acids. CDR1 is MNHEY and CDR2 is SMNVEV in the germline V gene (reference sequence). Trimming removed 0 bases from V and 0 bases from J, with 15 bases in between. CDR3 sequence (DNA): TGTGCCAGCAGTTTATCTCATGCAGCGGGCTTCTCCTACGAGCAGTACTTC. This encodes CASSLSHAAGFSYEQYF.

The V gene is TRBV27, the J gene TRBJ1-1; tentatively, D is TRBD1 (5 bases). Trimming removed 5 bases from V and 0 bases from J, with 19 bases in between. The CDR3 has 17 amino acids. Per the germline V gene, CDR1 is MNHEY and CDR2 is SMNVEV (reference sequence). The CDR3 DNA reads as TGTGCCAGCAGTCTACAGATAAAAGACAGAATGAACACTGAAGCTTTCTTT. Amino acids: CASSLQIKDRMNTEAFF.

This chain uses TRBV6-4 with TRBJ2-1; TRBD2 matches at 10 bases. This CDR3 has 14 residues. The trim removed 7 bases at V and 9 bases at J, leaving 9 bases unmatched. Germline CDR1 reads MRHNA; CDR2 reads SNTAGT. CDR3 residues: CASISGGEVPEQFF. CDR3 bases: TGTGCCAGCATCAGCGGGGGGGAAGTCCCTGAGCAGTTCTTC.

J is TRBJ2-5 and V is TRBV7-6; D is undetermined. This CDR3 region has 15 residues. Looked up from germline, CDR1 is SGHVS and CDR2 is FNYEAQ. Trimming pared 3 bases from V and 1 base from J, leaving 12 bases between. For the CDR3, the DNA is TGTGCCAGCAGCTTGCTTCGCGGTTCCCAAGAGACCCAGTACTTC. Translating it yields CASSLLRGSQETQYF.

The chain carries TRBV7-3 and TRBJ2-1, with TRBD1 identical over 10 bases. V trimming: 7 bases; J trimming: 5 bases; junction bases outside the gene matches: 11. The CDR3 is 16 amino acids. Germline values: CDR1 SGHTA, CDR2 FQGTGA. The CDR3 reads CASTPNPGQGNNEQFF. CDR3 sequence (DNA): TGTGCCAGCACCCCGAATCCGGGACAGGGGAACAATGAGCAGTTCTTC.